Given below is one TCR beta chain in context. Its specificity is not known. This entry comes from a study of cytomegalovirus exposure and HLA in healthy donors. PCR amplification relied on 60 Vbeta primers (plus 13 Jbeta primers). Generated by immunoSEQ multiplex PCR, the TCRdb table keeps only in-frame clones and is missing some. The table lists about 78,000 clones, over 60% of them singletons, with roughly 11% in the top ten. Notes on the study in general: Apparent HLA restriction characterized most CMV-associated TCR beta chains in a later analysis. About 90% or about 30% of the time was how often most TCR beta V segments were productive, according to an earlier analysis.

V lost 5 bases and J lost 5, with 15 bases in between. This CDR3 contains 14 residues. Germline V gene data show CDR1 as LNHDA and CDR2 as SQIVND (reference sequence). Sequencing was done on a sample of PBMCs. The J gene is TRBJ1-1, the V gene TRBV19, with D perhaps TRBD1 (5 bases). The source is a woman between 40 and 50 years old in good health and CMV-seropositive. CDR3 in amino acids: CASSQDTPGTEAFF. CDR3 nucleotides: TGTGCCAGTAGTCAGGACACTCCAGGGACTGAAGCTTTCTTT.